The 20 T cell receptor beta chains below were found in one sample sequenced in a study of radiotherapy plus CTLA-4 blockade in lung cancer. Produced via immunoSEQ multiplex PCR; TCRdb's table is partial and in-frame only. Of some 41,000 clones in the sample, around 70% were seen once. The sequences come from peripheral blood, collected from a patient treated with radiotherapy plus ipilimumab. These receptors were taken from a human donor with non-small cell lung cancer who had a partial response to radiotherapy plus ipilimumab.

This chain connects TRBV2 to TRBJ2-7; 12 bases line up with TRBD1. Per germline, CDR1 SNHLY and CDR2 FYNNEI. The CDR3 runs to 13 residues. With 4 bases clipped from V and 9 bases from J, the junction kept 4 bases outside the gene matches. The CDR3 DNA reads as TGTGCCAGCAGTGCGGGACAGGGGGCCGGGCAGTACTTC. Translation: CASSAGQGAGQYF.

The CDR3 bases are TGTGCTACCGCACCGGGGACAACTAACACTGAAGCTTTCTTT. It encodes CATAPGTTNTEAFF. The chain joins TRBV7-9 to TRBJ1-1; possibly TRBD1 for D (6 bases). Germline-derived CDR1 and CDR2 are SEHNR and FQNEAQ (reference sequence). The CDR3 loop spans 14 amino acids.

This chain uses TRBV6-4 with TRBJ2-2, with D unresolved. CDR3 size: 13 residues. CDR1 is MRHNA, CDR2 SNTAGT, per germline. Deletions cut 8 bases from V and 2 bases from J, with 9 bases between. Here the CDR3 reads CASSSFNTGELFF. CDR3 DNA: TGTGCCAGCTCTTCTTTTAACACCGGGGAGCTGTTTTTT.

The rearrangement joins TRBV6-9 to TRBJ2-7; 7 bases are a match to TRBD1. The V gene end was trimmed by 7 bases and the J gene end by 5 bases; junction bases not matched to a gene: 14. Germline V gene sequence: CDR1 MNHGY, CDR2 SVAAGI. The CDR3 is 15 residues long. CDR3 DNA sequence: TGTGCCAGCACTTGGCCAAGACAGGGTGAAAACGAGCAGTACTTC. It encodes CASTWPRQGENEQYF.

CDR3 amino acids: CASSFQQGVRDIQYF. The CDR3 DNA reads as TGTGCCAGCAGCTTTCAACAGGGGGTTCGGGACATTCAGTACTTC. The chain carries TRBV7-9 and TRBJ2-4, with 8 bases fitting TRBD1. This CDR3 spans 15 amino acids. Germline V CDR1 and CDR2: SEHNR, FQNEAQ (reference sequence). V lost 3 bases and J lost 8; bases outside the gene matches: 9.

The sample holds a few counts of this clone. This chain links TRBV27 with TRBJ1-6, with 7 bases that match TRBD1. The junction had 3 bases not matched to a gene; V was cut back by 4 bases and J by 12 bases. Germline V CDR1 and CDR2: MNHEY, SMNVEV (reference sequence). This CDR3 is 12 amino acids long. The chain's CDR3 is CASSSNRGPLHF. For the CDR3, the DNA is TGTGCCAGCAGTTCGAACAGGGGACCCCTCCACTTT.

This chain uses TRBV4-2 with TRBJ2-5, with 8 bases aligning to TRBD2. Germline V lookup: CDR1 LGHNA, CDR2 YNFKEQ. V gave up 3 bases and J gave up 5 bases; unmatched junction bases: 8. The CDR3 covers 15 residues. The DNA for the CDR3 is TGTGCCAGCAGCCAGGGACTAGAATTGTCGGAGACCCAGTACTTC. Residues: CASSQGLELSETQYF.

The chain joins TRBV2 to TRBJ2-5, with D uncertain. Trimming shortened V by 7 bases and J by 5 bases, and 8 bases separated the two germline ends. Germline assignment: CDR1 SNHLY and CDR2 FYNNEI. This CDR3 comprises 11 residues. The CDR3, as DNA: TGTGCCAGCACATACACGGAGACCCAGTACTTC. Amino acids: CASTYTETQYF. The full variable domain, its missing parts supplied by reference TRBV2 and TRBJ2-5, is EPEVTQTPSHQVTQMGQEVILRCVPISNHLYFYWYRQILGQKVEFLVSFYNNEISEKSEIFDDQFSVERPDGSNFTLKIRSTKLEDSAMYFCASTYTETQYFGPGTRLLVL.

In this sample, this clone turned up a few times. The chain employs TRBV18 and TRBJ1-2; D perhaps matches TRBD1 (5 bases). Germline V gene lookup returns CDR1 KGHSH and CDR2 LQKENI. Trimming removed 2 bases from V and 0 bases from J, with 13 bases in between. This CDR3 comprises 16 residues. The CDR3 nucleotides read TGTGCCAGCTCACCAACAGGTGGGATTGCTAACTATGGCTACACCTTC. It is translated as CASSPTGGIANYGYTF.

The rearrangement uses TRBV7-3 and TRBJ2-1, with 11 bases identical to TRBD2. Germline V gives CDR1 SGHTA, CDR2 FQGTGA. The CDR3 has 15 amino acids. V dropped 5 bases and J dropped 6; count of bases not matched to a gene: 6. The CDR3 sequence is CASSRGTSGINEQFF. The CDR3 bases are TGTGCCAGCAGCCGGGGGACTAGCGGAATCAATGAGCAGTTCTTC. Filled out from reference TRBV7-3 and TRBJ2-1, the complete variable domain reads GAGVSQTPSNKVTEKGKYVELRCDPISGHTALYWYRQSLGQGPEFLIYFQGTGAADDSGLPNDRFFAVRPEGSVSTLKIQRTERGDSAVYLCASSRGTSGINEQFFGPGTRLTVL.

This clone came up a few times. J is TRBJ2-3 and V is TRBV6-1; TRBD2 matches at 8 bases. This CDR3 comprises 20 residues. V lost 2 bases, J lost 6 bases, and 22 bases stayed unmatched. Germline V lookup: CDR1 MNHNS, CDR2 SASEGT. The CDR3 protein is CASSEFRRQVLEREYDTQYF. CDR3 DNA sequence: TGTGCCAGCAGTGAATTCCGGAGACAGGTCCTTGAGCGGGAGTACGATACGCAGTATTTT.

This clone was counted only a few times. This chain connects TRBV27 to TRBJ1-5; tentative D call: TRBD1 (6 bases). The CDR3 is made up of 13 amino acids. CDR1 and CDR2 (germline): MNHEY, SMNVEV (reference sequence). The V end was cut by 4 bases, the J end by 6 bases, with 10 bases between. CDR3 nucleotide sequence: TGTGCCAGCAGTTCAGGGGTAGGTCAGCCCCAGCATTTT. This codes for CASSSGVGQPQHF.

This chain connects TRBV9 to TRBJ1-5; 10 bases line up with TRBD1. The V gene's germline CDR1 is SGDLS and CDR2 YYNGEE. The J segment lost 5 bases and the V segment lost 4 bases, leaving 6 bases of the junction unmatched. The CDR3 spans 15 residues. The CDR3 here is CASSMTGGPYQPQHF. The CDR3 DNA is TGTGCCAGCAGCATGACAGGGGGCCCCTATCAGCCCCAGCATTTT.

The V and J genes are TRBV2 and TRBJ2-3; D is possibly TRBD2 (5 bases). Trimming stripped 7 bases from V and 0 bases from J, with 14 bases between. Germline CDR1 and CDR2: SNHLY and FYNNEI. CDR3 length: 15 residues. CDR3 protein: CASILGGFSTDTQYF. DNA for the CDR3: TGTGCCAGCATTCTTGGCGGGTTTAGCACAGATACGCAGTATTTT.

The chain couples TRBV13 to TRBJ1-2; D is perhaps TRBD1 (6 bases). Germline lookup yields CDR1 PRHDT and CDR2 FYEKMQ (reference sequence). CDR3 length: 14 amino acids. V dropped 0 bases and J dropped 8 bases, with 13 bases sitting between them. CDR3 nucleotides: TGTGCCAGCAGCTTAGGAGGCAGGGGAGAAGGCTACACCTTC. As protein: CASSLGGRGEGYTF.

The CDR3 DNA is TGTGCCTGGAGTGTAGTTTCCGGGACAGGAGGTAACTATGGCTACACCTTC. This gives the protein CAWSVVSGTGGNYGYTF. The chain joins TRBV30 to TRBJ1-2, with 8 bases identical to TRBD1. V lost 0 bases, J lost 1 base, and 10 bases stayed unmatched. Germline CDR1 and CDR2: GTSNPN and SVGIG (reference sequence). This CDR3 has 17 amino acids.

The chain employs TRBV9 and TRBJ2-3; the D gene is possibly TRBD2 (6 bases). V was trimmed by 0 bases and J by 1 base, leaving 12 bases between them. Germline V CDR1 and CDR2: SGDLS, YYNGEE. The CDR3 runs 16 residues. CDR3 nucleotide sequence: TGTGCCAGCAGCGTAGCTGGGACGGGGGGCACAGATACGCAGTATTTT. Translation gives CASSVAGTGGTDTQYF.

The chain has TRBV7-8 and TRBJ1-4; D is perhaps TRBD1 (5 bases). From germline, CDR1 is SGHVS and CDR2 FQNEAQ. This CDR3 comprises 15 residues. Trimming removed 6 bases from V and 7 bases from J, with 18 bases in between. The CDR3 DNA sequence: TGTGCCAGCAGTCCACTTTTACAGGAGATTGAAAAACTGTTTTTT. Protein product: CASSPLLQEIEKLFF.

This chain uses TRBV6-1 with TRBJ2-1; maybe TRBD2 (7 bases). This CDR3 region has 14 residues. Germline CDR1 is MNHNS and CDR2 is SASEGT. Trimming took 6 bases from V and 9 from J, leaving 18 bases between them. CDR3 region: CASSRGAGMAEQFF. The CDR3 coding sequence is TGTGCCAGCAGCCGGGGGGCAGGAATGGCTGAGCAGTTCTTC.

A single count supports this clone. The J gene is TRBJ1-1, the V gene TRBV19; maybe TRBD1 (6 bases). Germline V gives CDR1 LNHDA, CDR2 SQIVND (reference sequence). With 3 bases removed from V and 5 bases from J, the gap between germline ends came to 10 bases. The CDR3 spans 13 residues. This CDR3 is CASSMKGDTEAFF. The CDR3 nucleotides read TGTGCCAGTAGTATGAAGGGGGATACTGAAGCTTTCTTT.